These T cell receptor beta chains were read from a single sample in a study of T cell changes during pregnancy in multiple sclerosis. This table comes from immunoSEQ multiplex PCR, and its TCRdb copy is limited to in-frame clones, with some not included. The sample holds approximately 66,000 clones; around nine tenths are singletons and the top ten take approximately 5%. Material: CD8+ T cells from peripheral blood mononuclear cells, obtained before pregnancy. Receptor source: a female donor with multiple sclerosis, enrolled in a pregnancy study. CDR3s include the opening cysteine and the closing phenylalanine or tryptophan. Fields, in order: J gene, V gene, D gene, clone size, CDR3 protein, CDR3 DNA. D genes are given only for firm matches. Clone size is stated in some rows and not others, as once, few, many or a class when expanded.

j_call: TRBJ2-4; v_call: TRBV18; d_call: -; clone_size: -; cdr3_aa: CASSITEAKNIQYF; cdr3_nt: TGTGCCAGCTCCATCACAGAAGCCAAAAACATTCAGTACTTC
j_call: TRBJ2-5; v_call: TRBV2; d_call: TRBD2; clone_size: once; cdr3_aa: CASSEATSPFETQYF; cdr3_nt: TGTGCCAGCAGTGAAGCGACTAGCCCTTTTGAGACCCAGTACTTC
j_call: TRBJ2-7; v_call: TRBV2; d_call: -; clone_size: -; cdr3_aa: CASSELNILPPSYEQYF; cdr3_nt: TGTGCCAGCAGTGAGTTGAATATCCTACCCCCCTCCTACGAGCAGTACTTC
j_call: TRBJ2-7; v_call: TRBV5-4; d_call: TRBD1; clone_size: -; cdr3_aa: CASSDGTGGGLPLDEQYF; cdr3_nt: TGTGCCAGCAGTGATGGGACAGGGGGGGGCTTGCCTTTAGACGAGCAGTACTTC
j_call: TRBJ2-5; v_call: TRBV21-1; d_call: -; clone_size: -; cdr3_aa: CALWARGMNETQYF; cdr3_nt: TGTGCCCTCTGGGCCAGGGGGATGAACGAGACCCAGTACTTC
j_call: TRBJ2-7; v_call: TRBV5-8; d_call: -; clone_size: -; cdr3_aa: CASSASRSPYYEQYF; cdr3_nt: TGTGCCAGCAGTGCTAGCAGATCCCCCTACTACGAGCAGTACTTC
j_call: TRBJ1-1; v_call: TRBV7-9; d_call: -; clone_size: -; cdr3_aa: CASSLRTAEYTEAFF; cdr3_nt: TGTGCCAGCAGCCTCCGGACAGCCGAGTATACTGAAGCTTTCTTT
j_call: TRBJ2-3; v_call: TRBV19; d_call: TRBD1; clone_size: -; cdr3_aa: CASSSGQGRVQYF; cdr3_nt: TGTGCCAGTAGTTCGGGACAGGGTAGGGTGCAGTATTTT
j_call: TRBJ2-3; v_call: TRBV18; d_call: -; clone_size: -; cdr3_aa: CASSHARQVDFVRDTQYF; cdr3_nt: TGTGCCAGCTCACACGCCCGACAGGTAGACTTCGTCAGGGATACGCAGTATTTT
j_call: TRBJ1-3; v_call: TRBV23-1; d_call: -; clone_size: once; cdr3_aa: CASNSRPPPGEGGNTIYF; cdr3_nt: TGCGCCAGCAACTCCCGCCCCCCTCCAGGGGAGGGCGGAAACACCATATATTTT
j_call: TRBJ1-2; v_call: TRBV6-6; d_call: TRBD1; clone_size: -; cdr3_aa: CASSYRAGGPDGYTF; cdr3_nt: TGTGCCAGCAGTTACAGGGCAGGGGGACCAGATGGCTACACCTTC
j_call: TRBJ2-5; v_call: TRBV9; d_call: -; clone_size: -; cdr3_aa: CASSVEGSGMETQYF; cdr3_nt: TGTGCCAGCAGCGTAGAAGGGTCAGGGATGGAGACCCAGTACTTC
j_call: TRBJ2-7; v_call: TRBV2; d_call: -; clone_size: -; cdr3_aa: CASIIRDEQYF; cdr3_nt: TGTGCCAGCATAATTCGGGACGAGCAGTACTTC
j_call: TRBJ1-2; v_call: TRBV19; d_call: -; clone_size: once; cdr3_aa: CASLQGSYGYTF; cdr3_nt: TGTGCCAGTTTGCAGGGCTCCTATGGCTACACCTTC
j_call: TRBJ2-5; v_call: TRBV13; d_call: TRBD2; clone_size: -; cdr3_aa: CASSRGGETQYF; cdr3_nt: TGTGCCAGCAGCCGCGGGGGAGAGACCCAGTACTTC
j_call: TRBJ2-7; v_call: TRBV19; d_call: TRBD1; clone_size: once; cdr3_aa: CASSGQETYEQYF; cdr3_nt: TGTGCCAGTTCCGGACAGGAGACCTACGAGCAGTACTTC
j_call: TRBJ2-3; v_call: TRBV9; d_call: -; clone_size: -; cdr3_aa: CASSVYGEADTQYF; cdr3_nt: TGTGCCAGCAGCGTATATGGCGAGGCAGATACGCAGTATTTT
j_call: TRBJ2-3; v_call: TRBV7-3; d_call: TRBD2; clone_size: -; cdr3_aa: CASSHGTSGGAADTQYF; cdr3_nt: TGTGCCAGCAGCCATGGGACTAGCGGGGGGGCGGCAGATACGCAGTATTTT
j_call: TRBJ1-1; v_call: TRBV5-4; d_call: -; clone_size: -; cdr3_aa: CASSLVSSTEAFF; cdr3_nt: TGTGCCAGCAGCTTGGTGTCTTCCACTGAAGCTTTCTTT
j_call: TRBJ1-2; v_call: TRBV7-6; d_call: -; clone_size: -; cdr3_aa: CASSLEAGAGYTF; cdr3_nt: TGTGCCAGCAGCTTAGAGGCGGGGGCTGGCTACACCTTC
j_call: TRBJ2-7; v_call: TRBV19; d_call: TRBD1; clone_size: -; cdr3_aa: CASSIGTGDYEQYF; cdr3_nt: TGTGCCAGTAGTATTGGGACAGGGGACTACGAGCAGTACTTC
j_call: TRBJ1-6; v_call: TRBV11-2; d_call: -; clone_size: -; cdr3_aa: CASSSFNSPLHF; cdr3_nt: TGTGCCAGCAGCTCCTTTAATTCACCCCTCCACTTT
j_call: TRBJ2-7; v_call: TRBV7-8; d_call: -; clone_size: -; cdr3_aa: CASSPALSGEQYF; cdr3_nt: TGTGCCAGCAGCCCTGCCCTGTCCGGGGAGCAGTACTTC
j_call: TRBJ2-5; v_call: TRBV7-9; d_call: TRBD1; clone_size: -; cdr3_aa: CASSLASEGTEQETQYF; cdr3_nt: TGTGCCAGCAGCTTGGCCTCCGAAGGGACAGAACAAGAGACCCAGTACTTC
j_call: TRBJ2-2; v_call: TRBV7-9; d_call: TRBD1; clone_size: -; cdr3_aa: CASSFQGAGTGELFF; cdr3_nt: TGTGCCAGCAGCTTTCAGGGGGCCGGCACCGGGGAGCTGTTTTTT
j_call: TRBJ1-4; v_call: TRBV5-1; d_call: TRBD1; clone_size: once; cdr3_aa: CASSRLDREGPGKLFF; cdr3_nt: TGCGCCAGCAGCCGATTGGACAGGGAGGGCCCCGGAAAACTGTTTTTT
j_call: TRBJ1-1; v_call: TRBV30; d_call: -; clone_size: -; cdr3_aa: CAWRRNTEAFF; cdr3_nt: TGTGCCTGGAGGCGGAACACTGAAGCTTTCTTT
j_call: TRBJ1-4; v_call: TRBV6-5; d_call: -; clone_size: -; cdr3_aa: CASSYPGESEKLFF; cdr3_nt: TGTGCCAGCAGTTACCCCGGAGAAAGTGAAAAACTGTTTTTT
j_call: TRBJ2-7; v_call: TRBV9; d_call: TRBD1; clone_size: once; cdr3_aa: CASSVTGDEQYF; cdr3_nt: TGTGCCAGCAGCGTCACAGGGGACGAGCAGTACTTC
j_call: TRBJ2-7; v_call: TRBV6-5; d_call: TRBD1; clone_size: -; cdr3_aa: CASSPTGQGVYEQYF; cdr3_nt: TGTGCCAGCAGTCCTACGGGACAGGGGGTTTACGAGCAGTACTTC
j_call: TRBJ1-2; v_call: TRBV13; d_call: -; clone_size: -; cdr3_aa: CASSYDRTPYGYTF; cdr3_nt: TGTGCCAGCAGCTACGACAGGACGCCTTATGGCTACACCTTC
j_call: TRBJ1-1; v_call: TRBV7-7; d_call: -; clone_size: -; cdr3_aa: CASSFRPPGGFF; cdr3_nt: TGTGCTAGCAGCTTTCGTCCCCCCGGGGGTTTCTTT
j_call: TRBJ1-1; v_call: TRBV2; d_call: -; clone_size: -; cdr3_aa: CASRKEGVNTEAFF; cdr3_nt: TGTGCCAGCAGAAAGGAAGGGGTGAACACTGAAGCTTTCTTT
j_call: TRBJ1-5; v_call: TRBV2; d_call: TRBD1; clone_size: -; cdr3_aa: CASSEDPGTAGGQPQHF; cdr3_nt: TGTGCCAGCAGTGAAGACCCTGGGACAGCCGGGGGACAGCCCCAGCATTTT
j_call: TRBJ2-3; v_call: TRBV7-6; d_call: -; clone_size: -; cdr3_aa: CASSAPYTDTQYF; cdr3_nt: TGTGCCAGCAGCGCACCCTACACAGATACGCAGTATTTT
j_call: TRBJ2-7; v_call: TRBV6-1; d_call: TRBD2; clone_size: -; cdr3_aa: CASSEAYGGSSYEQYF; cdr3_nt: TGTGCCAGCAGTGAAGCTTACGGGGGGAGCTCCTACGAGCAGTACTTC
j_call: TRBJ1-1; v_call: TRBV7-9; d_call: -; clone_size: once; cdr3_aa: CAGETGYTEAFF; cdr3_nt: TGTGCCGGAGAGACGGGGTACACTGAAGCTTTCTTT
j_call: TRBJ1-3; v_call: TRBV7-9; d_call: -; clone_size: -; cdr3_aa: CASSLDSNTIYF; cdr3_nt: TGTGCCAGCAGCTTAGATTCGAACACCATATATTTT
j_call: TRBJ1-1; v_call: TRBV27; d_call: -; clone_size: -; cdr3_aa: CASSLPGGAEAFF; cdr3_nt: TGTGCCAGCAGCCTCCCGGGGGGGGCTGAAGCTTTCTTT
j_call: TRBJ2-2; v_call: TRBV25-1; d_call: TRBD2; clone_size: -; cdr3_aa: CASYSGGLTGELFF; cdr3_nt: TGTGCCAGTTATAGCGGGGGGCTCACCGGGGAGCTGTTTTTT
j_call: TRBJ1-2; v_call: TRBV19; d_call: -; clone_size: -; cdr3_aa: CASSLFSGAFGYTF; cdr3_nt: TGTGCCAGTAGTTTATTTTCAGGGGCTTTTGGCTACACCTTC
j_call: TRBJ2-7; v_call: TRBV5-1; d_call: TRBD1; clone_size: -; cdr3_aa: CASNPDRGLYEQYF; cdr3_nt: TGCGCCAGCAATCCTGACAGGGGGCTGTACGAGCAGTACTTC
j_call: TRBJ1-4; v_call: TRBV2; d_call: TRBD1; clone_size: -; cdr3_aa: CASSEDGDREEKLFF; cdr3_nt: TGTGCCAGCAGCGAGGACGGGGACAGGGAGGAAAAACTGTTTTTT
j_call: TRBJ1-1; v_call: TRBV9; d_call: -; clone_size: -; cdr3_aa: CASSVDGVGEAFF; cdr3_nt: TGTGCCAGCAGCGTAGATGGAGTGGGTGAAGCTTTCTTT
j_call: TRBJ1-5; v_call: TRBV9; d_call: -; clone_size: -; cdr3_aa: CASSVDTGSNQPQHF; cdr3_nt: TGTGCCAGCAGCGTAGATACAGGAAGCAATCAGCCCCAGCATTTT
j_call: TRBJ1-6; v_call: TRBV2; d_call: TRBD1; clone_size: -; cdr3_aa: CASSEAGQETNSPLHF; cdr3_nt: TGTGCCAGCAGTGAAGCGGGACAGGAGACTAATTCACCCCTCCACTTT
j_call: TRBJ1-2; v_call: TRBV7-9; d_call: -; clone_size: -; cdr3_aa: CASSPQSTGKNYGYTF; cdr3_nt: TGTGCCAGCAGCCCGCAATCAACCGGGAAGAACTATGGCTACACCTTC
j_call: TRBJ2-4; v_call: TRBV15; d_call: -; clone_size: -; cdr3_aa: CATSSGLAKNIQYF; cdr3_nt: TGTGCCACCAGCAGCGGTCTAGCCAAAAACATTCAGTACTTC
j_call: TRBJ1-2; v_call: TRBV10-3; d_call: TRBD1; clone_size: once; cdr3_aa: CAIRATWDRSNYGYTF; cdr3_nt: TGTGCCATCAGGGCGACCTGGGACAGGAGTAACTATGGCTACACCTTC
j_call: TRBJ1-2; v_call: TRBV6-5; d_call: -; clone_size: -; cdr3_aa: CASSIAQGFSYGYTF; cdr3_nt: TGTGCCAGCAGTATCGCACAGGGTTTTAGCTATGGCTACACCTTC
j_call: TRBJ1-1; v_call: TRBV4-1; d_call: TRBD1; clone_size: -; cdr3_aa: CASSQRDRGTGTEAFF; cdr3_nt: TGCGCCAGCAGCCAAAGGGACAGGGGAACGGGGACTGAAGCTTTCTTT
j_call: TRBJ1-1; v_call: TRBV6-5; d_call: -; clone_size: -; cdr3_aa: CASSYGGQMNEAFF; cdr3_nt: TGTGCCAGCAGTTACGGCGGCCAGATGAATGAAGCTTTCTTT
j_call: TRBJ1-1; v_call: TRBV4-1; d_call: -; clone_size: -; cdr3_aa: CASSQERYTEAFF; cdr3_nt: TGCGCCAGCAGCCAAGAGCGGTACACTGAAGCTTTCTTT
j_call: TRBJ2-7; v_call: TRBV30; d_call: TRBD1; clone_size: -; cdr3_aa: CAWEGQGFSYEQYF; cdr3_nt: TGTGCCTGGGAAGGACAGGGATTCTCCTACGAGCAGTACTTC
j_call: TRBJ1-5; v_call: TRBV7-6; d_call: -; clone_size: -; cdr3_aa: CASSLGRGGPQHF; cdr3_nt: TGTGCCAGCAGCTTAGGCAGGGGCGGGCCCCAGCATTTT
j_call: TRBJ2-7; v_call: TRBV4-1; d_call: TRBD2; clone_size: -; cdr3_aa: CASSLRGGQGYEQYF; cdr3_nt: TGCGCCAGCAGCCTACGGGGAGGGCAGGGTTACGAGCAGTACTTC
j_call: TRBJ2-3; v_call: TRBV13; d_call: -; clone_size: -; cdr3_aa: CASSSGGTDTQYF; cdr3_nt: TGTGCCAGCAGCTCGGGGGGCACAGATACGCAGTATTTT
j_call: TRBJ1-4; v_call: TRBV9; d_call: -; clone_size: -; cdr3_aa: CASSGEGKLFF; cdr3_nt: TGTGCCAGCAGCGGGGAGGGTAAACTGTTTTTT
j_call: TRBJ2-2; v_call: TRBV6-4; d_call: -; clone_size: -; cdr3_aa: CASAGRANTGELFF; cdr3_nt: TGTGCCAGTGCGGGACGGGCCAACACCGGGGAGCTGTTTTTT
j_call: TRBJ2-5; v_call: TRBV18; d_call: -; clone_size: once; cdr3_aa: CASSPSGHGSDQETQYF; cdr3_nt: TGTGCCAGCTCACCATCGGGACATGGGAGCGACCAAGAGACCCAGTACTTC